This T cell receptor beta chain was sequenced in a study of monozygotic twins with inflammatory bowel disease. The template-switching step introduced UMIs that carried a 6-nucleotide sample barcode. TCRdb reprocessed the 5' RACE reads and keeps a single row for each CDR3 protein, giving no DNA. This sample contains approximately 330,000 distinct CDR3 sequences. The CDR3 loop spans 14 amino acids. Germline loops: CDR1 MDHEN, CDR2 SYDVKM. The source of this sequence is a human donor with ulcerative colitis or Crohn's disease, or a healthy co-twin of an affected twin (not recorded which). Sequencing input: blood. This sequence joins TRBV28 and TRBJ1-1. CDR3 region: CASSSLSPSPEAFF.